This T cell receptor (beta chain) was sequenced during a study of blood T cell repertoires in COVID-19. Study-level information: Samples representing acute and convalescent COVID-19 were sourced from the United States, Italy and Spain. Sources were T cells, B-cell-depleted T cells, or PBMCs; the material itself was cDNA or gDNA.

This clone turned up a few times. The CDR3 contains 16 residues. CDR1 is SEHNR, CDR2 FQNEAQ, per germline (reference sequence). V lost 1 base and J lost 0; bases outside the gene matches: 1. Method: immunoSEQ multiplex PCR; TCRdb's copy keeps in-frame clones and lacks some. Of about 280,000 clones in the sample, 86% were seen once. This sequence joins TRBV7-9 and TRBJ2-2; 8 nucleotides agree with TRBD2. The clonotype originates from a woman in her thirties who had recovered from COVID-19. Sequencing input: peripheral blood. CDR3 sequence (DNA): TGTGCCAGCAGCTTAGTAGCGGGATCGAACACCGGGGAGCTGTTTTTT. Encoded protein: CASSLVAGSNTGELFF. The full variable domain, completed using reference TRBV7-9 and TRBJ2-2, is DTGVSQNPRHKITKRGQNVTFRCDPISEHNRLYWYRQTLGQGPEFLTYFQNEAQLEKSRLLSDRFSAERPKGSFSTLEIQRTEQGDSAMYLCASSLVAGSNTGELFFGEGSRLTVL.